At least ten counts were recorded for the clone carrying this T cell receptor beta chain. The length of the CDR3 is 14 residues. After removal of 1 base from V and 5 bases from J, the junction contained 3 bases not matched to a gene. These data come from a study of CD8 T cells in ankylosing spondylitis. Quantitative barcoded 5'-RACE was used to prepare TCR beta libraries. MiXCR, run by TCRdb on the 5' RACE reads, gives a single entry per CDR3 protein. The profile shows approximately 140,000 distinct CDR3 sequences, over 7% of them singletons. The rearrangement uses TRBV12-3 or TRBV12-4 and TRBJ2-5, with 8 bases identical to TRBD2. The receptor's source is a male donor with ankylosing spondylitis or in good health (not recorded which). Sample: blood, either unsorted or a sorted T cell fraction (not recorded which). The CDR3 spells CASSLGAGVETQYF. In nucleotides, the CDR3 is TGTGCCAGCAGTTTAGGAGCGGGAGTTGAGACCCAGTACTTC.